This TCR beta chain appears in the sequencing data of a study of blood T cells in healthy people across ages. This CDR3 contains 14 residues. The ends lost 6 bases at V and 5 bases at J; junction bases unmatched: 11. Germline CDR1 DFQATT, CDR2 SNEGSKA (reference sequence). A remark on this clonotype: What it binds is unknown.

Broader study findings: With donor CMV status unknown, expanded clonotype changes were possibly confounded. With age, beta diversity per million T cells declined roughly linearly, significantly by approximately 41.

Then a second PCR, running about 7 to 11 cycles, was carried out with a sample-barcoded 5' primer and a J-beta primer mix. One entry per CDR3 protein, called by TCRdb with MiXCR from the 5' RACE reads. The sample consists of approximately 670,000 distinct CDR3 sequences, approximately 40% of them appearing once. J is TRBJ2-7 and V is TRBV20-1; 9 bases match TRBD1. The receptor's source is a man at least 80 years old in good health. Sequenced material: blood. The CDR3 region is CSAVRGQGFHEQYF. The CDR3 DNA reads TGCAGTGCAGTTCGGGGACAGGGTTTCCACGAGCAGTACTTC.